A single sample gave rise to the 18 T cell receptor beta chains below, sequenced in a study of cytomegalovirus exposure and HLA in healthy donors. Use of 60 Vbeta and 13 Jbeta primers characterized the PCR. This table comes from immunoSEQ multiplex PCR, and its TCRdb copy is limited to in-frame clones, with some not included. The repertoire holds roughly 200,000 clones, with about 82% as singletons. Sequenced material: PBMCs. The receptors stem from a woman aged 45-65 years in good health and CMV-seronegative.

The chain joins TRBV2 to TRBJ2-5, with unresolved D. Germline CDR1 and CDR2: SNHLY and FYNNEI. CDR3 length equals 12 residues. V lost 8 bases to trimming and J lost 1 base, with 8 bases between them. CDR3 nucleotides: TGTGCCAGCGTGGCAGGCCAAGAGACCCAGTACTTC. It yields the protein CASVAGQETQYF. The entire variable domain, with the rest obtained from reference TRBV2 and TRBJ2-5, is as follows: EPEVTQTPSHQVTQMGQEVILRCVPISNHLYFYWYRQILGQKVEFLVSFYNNEISEKSEIFDDQFSVERPDGSNFTLKIRSTKLEDSAMYFCASVAGQETQYFGPGTRLLVL.

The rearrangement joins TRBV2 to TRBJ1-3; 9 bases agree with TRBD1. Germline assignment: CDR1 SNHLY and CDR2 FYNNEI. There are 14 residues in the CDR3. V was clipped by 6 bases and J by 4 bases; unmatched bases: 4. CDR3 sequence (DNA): TGTGCCAGCAGCGGGACAGGGCCAGGAAACACCATATATTTT. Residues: CASSGTGPGNTIYF. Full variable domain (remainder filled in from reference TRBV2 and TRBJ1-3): EPEVTQTPSHQVTQMGQEVILRCVPISNHLYFYWYRQILGQKVEFLVSFYNNEISEKSEIFDDQFSVERPDGSNFTLKIRSTKLEDSAMYFCASSGTGPGNTIYFGEGSWLTVV.

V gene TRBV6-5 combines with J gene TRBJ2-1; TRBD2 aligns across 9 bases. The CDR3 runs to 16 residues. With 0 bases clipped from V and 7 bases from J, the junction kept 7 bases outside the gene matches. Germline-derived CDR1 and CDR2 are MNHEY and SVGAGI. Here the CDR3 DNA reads TGTGCCAGCAGTTACTCGGCGGGGGGGACTTGGAATGAGCAGTTCTTC. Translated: CASSYSAGGTWNEQFF.

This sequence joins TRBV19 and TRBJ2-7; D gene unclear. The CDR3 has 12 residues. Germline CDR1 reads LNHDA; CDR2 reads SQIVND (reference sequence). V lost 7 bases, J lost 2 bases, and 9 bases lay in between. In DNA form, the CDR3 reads TGTGCCAGTATGGGCAGGACCTACGAGCAGTACTTC. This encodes CASMGRTYEQYF. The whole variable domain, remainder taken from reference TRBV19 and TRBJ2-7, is DGGITQSPKYLFRKEGQNVTLSCEQNLNHDAMYWYRQDPGQGLRLIYYSQIVNDFQKGDIAEGYSVSREKKESFPLTVTSAQKNPTAFYLCASMGRTYEQYFGPGTRLTVT.

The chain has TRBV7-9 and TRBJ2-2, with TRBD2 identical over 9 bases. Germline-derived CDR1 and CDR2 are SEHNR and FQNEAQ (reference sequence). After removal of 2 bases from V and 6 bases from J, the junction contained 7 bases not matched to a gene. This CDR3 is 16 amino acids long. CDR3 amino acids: CASSLRVAGGPGELFF. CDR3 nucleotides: TGTGCCAGCAGCTTACGAGTGGCGGGAGGGCCCGGGGAGCTGTTTTTT.

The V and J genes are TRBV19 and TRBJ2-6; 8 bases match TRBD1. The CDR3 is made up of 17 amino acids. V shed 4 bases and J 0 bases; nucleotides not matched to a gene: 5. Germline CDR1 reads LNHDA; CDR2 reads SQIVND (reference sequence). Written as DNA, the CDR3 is TGTGCCAGTAGTAATCTGGACAGGGCCTCTGGGGCCAACGTCCTGACTTTC. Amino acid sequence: CASSNLDRASGANVLTF.

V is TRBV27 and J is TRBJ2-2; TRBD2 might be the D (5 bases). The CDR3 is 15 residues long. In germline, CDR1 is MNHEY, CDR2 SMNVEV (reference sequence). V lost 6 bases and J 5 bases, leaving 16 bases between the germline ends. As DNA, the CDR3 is TGTGCCAGCAGACCGGGGTATGGGGAAACCGGGGAGCTGTTTTTT. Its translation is CASRPGYGETGELFF.

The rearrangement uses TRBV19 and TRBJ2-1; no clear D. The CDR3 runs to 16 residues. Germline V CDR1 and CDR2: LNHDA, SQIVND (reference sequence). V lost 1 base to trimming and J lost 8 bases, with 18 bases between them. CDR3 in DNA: TGTGCCAGTAGTATAGGGGCGAACCGCGCTTGGGATGAGCAGTTCTTC. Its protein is CASSIGANRAWDEQFF. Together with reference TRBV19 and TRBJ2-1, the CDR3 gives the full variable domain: DGGITQSPKYLFRKEGQNVTLSCEQNLNHDAMYWYRQDPGQGLRLIYYSQIVNDFQKGDIAEGYSVSREKKESFPLTVTSAQKNPTAFYLCASSIGANRAWDEQFFGPGTRLTVL.

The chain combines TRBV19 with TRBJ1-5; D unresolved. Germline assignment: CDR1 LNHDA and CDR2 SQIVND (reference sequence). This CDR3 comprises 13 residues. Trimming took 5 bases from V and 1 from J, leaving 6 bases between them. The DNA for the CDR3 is TGTGCCAGTAGTTTTCAGAGCAATCAGCCCCAGCATTTT. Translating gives CASSFQSNQPQHF.

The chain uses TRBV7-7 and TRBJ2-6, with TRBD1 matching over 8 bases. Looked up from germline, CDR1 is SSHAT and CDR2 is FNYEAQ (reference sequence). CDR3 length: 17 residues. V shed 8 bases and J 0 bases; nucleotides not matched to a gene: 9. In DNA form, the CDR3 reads TGTGCCAGCGATAAACAGGGGGTACGCTCTGGGGCCAACGTCCTGACTTTC. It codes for CASDKQGVRSGANVLTF.

In DNA form, the CDR3 reads TGTGCCAGCAGCCCTTCTTTGCGAGGGAGCGGCACAGATACGCAGTATTTT. It encodes CASSPSLRGSGTDTQYF. The chain combines TRBV7-2 with TRBJ2-3; D perhaps matches TRBD2 (5 bases). CDR3 length: 17 residues. Germline V lookup: CDR1 SGHTA, CDR2 FQGNSA. V was pared by 5 bases and J by 1 base, with 19 bases between.

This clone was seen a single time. This chain's CDR3 is CATSVGLAGAGELFF. CDR3 sequence (DNA): TGCGCCACCTCGGTGGGACTAGCGGGAGCCGGGGAGCTGTTTTTT. The chain uses TRBV5-1 and TRBJ2-2; the match to TRBD2 covers 14 bases. J lost 6 bases, V lost 9 bases, and 7 bases had no gene match. This CDR3 spans 15 amino acids. The germline V gene encodes CDR1 SGHRS and CDR2 YFSETQ.

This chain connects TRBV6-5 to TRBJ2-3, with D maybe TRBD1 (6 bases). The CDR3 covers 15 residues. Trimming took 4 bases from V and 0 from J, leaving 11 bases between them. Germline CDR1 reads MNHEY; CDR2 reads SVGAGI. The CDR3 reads CASSWTESSTDTQYF. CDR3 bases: TGTGCCAGCAGTTGGACAGAGTCTAGCACAGATACGCAGTATTTT.

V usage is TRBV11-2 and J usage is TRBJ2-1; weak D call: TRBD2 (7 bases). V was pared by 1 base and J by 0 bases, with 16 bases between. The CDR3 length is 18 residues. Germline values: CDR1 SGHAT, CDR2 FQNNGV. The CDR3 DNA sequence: TGTGCCAGCAGCTTAGTTGGGGGGCGGGGGAGCTCCTACAATGAGCAGTTCTTC. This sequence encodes CASSLVGGRGSSYNEQFF. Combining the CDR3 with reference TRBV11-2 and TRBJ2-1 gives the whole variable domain EAGVAQSPRYKIIEKRQSVAFWCNPISGHATLYWYQQILGQGPKLLIQFQNNGVVDDSQLPKDRFSAERLKGVDSTLKIQPAKLEDSAVYLCASSLVGGRGSSYNEQFFGPGTRLTVL.

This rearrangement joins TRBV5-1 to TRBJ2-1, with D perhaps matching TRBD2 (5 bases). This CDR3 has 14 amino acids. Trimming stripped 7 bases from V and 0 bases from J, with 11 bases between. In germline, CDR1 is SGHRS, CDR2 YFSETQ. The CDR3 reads CASRPEGSYNEQFF. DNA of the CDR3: TGCGCCAGCCGACCAGAGGGCTCCTACAATGAGCAGTTCTTC.

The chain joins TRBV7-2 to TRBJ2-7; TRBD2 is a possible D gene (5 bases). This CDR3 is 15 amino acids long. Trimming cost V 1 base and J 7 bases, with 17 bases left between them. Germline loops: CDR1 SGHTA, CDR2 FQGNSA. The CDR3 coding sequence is TGTGCCAGCAGCTTAGGGGTGGGAGTAGTGGGGGAGCAGTACTTC. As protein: CASSLGVGVVGEQYF.

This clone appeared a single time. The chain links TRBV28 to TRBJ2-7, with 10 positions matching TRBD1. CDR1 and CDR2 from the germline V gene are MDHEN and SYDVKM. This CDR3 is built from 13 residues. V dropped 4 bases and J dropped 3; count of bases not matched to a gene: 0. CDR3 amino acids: CASSWDRGYEQYF. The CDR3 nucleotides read TGTGCCAGCAGTTGGGACAGGGGCTACGAGCAGTACTTC.

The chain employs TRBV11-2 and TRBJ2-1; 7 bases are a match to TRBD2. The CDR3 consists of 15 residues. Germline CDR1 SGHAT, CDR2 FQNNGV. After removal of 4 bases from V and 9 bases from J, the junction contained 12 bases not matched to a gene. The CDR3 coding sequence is TGTGCCAGCAGCTCCGGACTAGAATTTCTGGGTGAGCAGTTCTTC. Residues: CASSSGLEFLGEQFF.